The 3 T cell receptor beta chains below all came from one sample that was sequenced in a study of T cell changes during pregnancy in multiple sclerosis. The data were produced by immunoSEQ multiplex PCR, yet TCRdb's version contains in-frame clones alone and is incomplete. The sample yields about 68,000 clones, 91% seen once. The specimen comprised peripheral blood, sampled in the second trimester of pregnancy. All receptors derive from a female donor with multiple sclerosis, enrolled in a pregnancy study.

The CDR3 reads CASSLNPGQGSSPLHF. The CDR3 DNA sequence: TGTGCCAGCAGCCTTAACCCGGGACAGGGATCTTCACCCCTCCACTTT. The chain employs TRBV7-6 and TRBJ1-6; 9 bases are a match to TRBD1. V lost 5 bases, J lost 9 bases, and 11 bases stayed unmatched. Germline-derived CDR1 and CDR2 are SGHVS and FNYEAQ. The CDR3 runs 16 residues.

The genes are TRBV6-5 and TRBJ1-2; weak D call: TRBD1 (6 bases). The CDR3 sequence is 13 residues long. Germline CDR1 and CDR2: MNHEY and SVGAGI. V shed 8 bases and J shed 4 bases, with 14 bases lying between them. The DNA of the CDR3 is TGTGCCAGCGGTGAACAGGGCACCTATGGCTACACCTTC. Protein sequence: CASGEQGTYGYTF.

The V and J genes are TRBV9 and TRBJ2-1; 9 bases match TRBD2. The CDR3 length is 16 residues. Losses at the gene ends were 0 bases for V and 6 bases for J; bases not matched to a gene: 7. Germline V gene data show CDR1 as SGDLS and CDR2 as YYNGEE. CDR3 in amino acids: CASSVAGLAGLNEQFF. The DNA for the CDR3 is TGTGCCAGCAGCGTAGCCGGGCTAGCGGGGCTCAATGAGCAGTTCTTC.